The clone carrying this TCR beta chain was seen a few times. What it binds is unknown. The sample is drawn from a study of T cell responses to AZD1222 COVID-19 vaccine. Study findings and constraints: Of the AZD1222 recipients, only five to seven were seropositive at baseline. A reported finding is that nearly half of spike-specific TCRs target unmutated variant regions.

Produced via immunoSEQ multiplex PCR; TCRdb's table is partial and in-frame only. The sample carries about 120,000 clones, about four fifths recorded once. Germline loops: CDR1 LNHDA, CDR2 SQIVND (reference sequence). Trimming removed 7 bases at V and 11 bases at J, with 0 bases between. CDR3 length equals 8 residues. The source was peripheral blood, collected on day 0 of AZD1222 vaccination. This sequence originates from an adult in good health. The chain uses TRBV19 and TRBJ1-6, with unresolved D. CDR3 in amino acids: CASTPLHF. CDR3 DNA sequence: TGTGCCAGTACACCCCTCCACTTT.